This is a list of T cell receptor beta chains from one sample in a study of T-cell reconstitution after alpha-beta-depleted transplantation in children. TCRdb reprocessed the PCR reads with MiXCR, giving one entry per CDR3 protein. The data show some 300,000 distinct CDR3 sequences, over 7.5% seen once. The source was peripheral blood, collected 360 days after TCRalphabeta/CD19-depleted stem cell transplant. These TCRs come from a female patient younger than 10 who had a stem cell transplant for Fanconi anemia, so the T cells may come from the graft donor. Both conserved end residues are part of each CDR3. D genes are given only for firm matches. Expanded clones get a size class; other rows say once, few or many, or leave the size out.

D: -
size: many
V: TRBV10-3
J: TRBJ2-1
length: 14
DNA: TGTGCCATCACACGGCAGGGTAACGGCAATGAGCAGTTCTTC
CDR3: CAITRQGNGNEQFF

D: -
size: -
V: TRBV20-1
J: TRBJ1-1
length: 13
DNA: TGCAGTGCTAGAGGGGTAGGGTCCACTGAAGCTTTCTTT
CDR3: CSARGVGSTEAFF

D: -
size: -
V: TRBV28
J: TRBJ1-1
length: 14
DNA: TGTGCCAGCAGTTCTCCCCCACAGGCCCATGAAGCTTTCTTT
CDR3: CASSSPPQAHEAFF

D: TRBD1
size: many
V: TRBV2
J: TRBJ1-1
length: 16
DNA: TGTGCCAGCAGTGAAGCTGTCACAGGGGCCGGCACTGAAGCTTTCTTT
CDR3: CASSEAVTGAGTEAFF

D: -
size: -
V: TRBV7-5
J: TRBJ2-1
length: 18
DNA: -
CDR3: CISVSEANRLAGVSEQFF

D: TRBD2
size: few
V: TRBV10-2
J: TRBJ2-1
length: 15
DNA: TGCGCCAGCTCCCCCGCGGGCGGGAGGGACAATGAGCAGTTCTTC
CDR3: CASSPAGGRDNEQFF

D: -
size: few
V: TRBV20-1
J: TRBJ1-2
length: 15
DNA: TGCAGTGCGAGGGGTGCTACAGGAAAGGACTATGGCTACACCTTC
CDR3: CSARGATGKDYGYTF

D: -
size: many
V: TRBV5-6
J: TRBJ2-7
length: 14
DNA: TGTGCCAGCAGCTTGGTTGGGTTTACGAACGAGCAGTACTTC
CDR3: CASSLVGFTNEQYF

D: TRBD1
size: many
V: TRBV20-1
J: TRBJ2-5
length: 14
DNA: TGCAGTGCTAGAACGACAGGGGGCTTGGAGACCCAGTACTTC
CDR3: CSARTTGGLETQYF

D: -
size: -
V: TRBV4-2
J: TRBJ1-2
length: 15
DNA: TGTGCCAGCAGCCAAGTCCCGGGCCTAGCCGGTGGCTACACCTTC
CDR3: CASSQVPGLAGGYTF

D: -
size: many
V: TRBV20-1
J: TRBJ2-5
length: 13
DNA: TGCAGTGCTAGGGACCCTCTGAGGGAGACCCAGTACTTC
CDR3: CSARDPLRETQYF

D: -
size: many
V: TRBV6-2/TRBV6-3
J: TRBJ2-7
length: 13
DNA: TGTGCCAGCAGAGACAGGTCGAACAACGAGCAGTACTTC
CDR3: CASRDRSNNEQYF

D: TRBD2
size: many
V: TRBV5-1
J: TRBJ2-1
length: 17
DNA: TGCGCCAGCAGTTTCCCCTCAGGGCTAGCGGGGGAGGATGAGCAGTTCTTC
CDR3: CASSFPSGLAGEDEQFF

D: -
size: many
V: TRBV6-1
J: TRBJ1-2
length: 15
DNA: TGTGCCAGCAGTGAATGGGCAGGGACCTACTATGGCTACACCTTC
CDR3: CASSEWAGTYYGYTF

D: -
size: many
V: TRBV6-5
J: TRBJ1-1
length: 14
DNA: TGTGCCAGCAGTATTACTCAGGTATTCACTGAAGCTTTCTTT
CDR3: CASSITQVFTEAFF

D: TRBD1
size: many
V: TRBV7-8
J: TRBJ2-4
length: 16
DNA: TGTGCCAGCAGCGTCGACAGGGTTCGGGCCAAAAACATTCAGTACTTC
CDR3: CASSVDRVRAKNIQYF

D: TRBD2
size: many
V: TRBV29-1
J: TRBJ2-3
length: 14
DNA: TGCAGCGTATGGGGACTAGATCTCGCAGATACGCAGTATTTT
CDR3: CSVWGLDLADTQYF

D: TRBD1
size: many
V: TRBV4-3
J: TRBJ1-5
length: 16
DNA: TGCGCCAGCAGCCAAGAGACAGGGGGCGGTTATCAGCCCCAGCATTTT
CDR3: CASSQETGGGYQPQHF

D: -
size: -
V: TRBV14
J: TRBJ1-5
length: 16
DNA: TGTGCCAGCAGCTTATTTACGGGACACATCAATCAGCCCCAGCATTTT
CDR3: CASSLFTGHINQPQHF

D: TRBD2
size: few
V: TRBV11-3
J: TRBJ2-1
length: 15
DNA: TGTGCCAGCAGCCGACGGGGGGACTGGTACAATGAGCAGTTCTTC
CDR3: CASSRRGDWYNEQFF

D: TRBD1
size: -
V: TRBV25-1
J: TRBJ2-7
length: 16
DNA: TGTGCCAGCAGTGTCTTAGGGGGGACAGGGGGCTACGAGCAGTACTTC
CDR3: CASSVLGGTGGYEQYF

D: -
size: many
V: TRBV5-1
J: TRBJ2-3
length: 14
DNA: TGCGCCAGCAGCTTGGTGGGACTCACAGATACGCAGTATTTT
CDR3: CASSLVGLTDTQYF

D: TRBD1
size: many
V: TRBV4-2
J: TRBJ2-7
length: 14
DNA: TGTGCCAGCAGCCCAAGTGGGACAGGTGAAGAGCAGTACTTC
CDR3: CASSPSGTGEEQYF

D: -
size: many
V: TRBV7-9
J: TRBJ2-7
length: 13
DNA: TGTGCCAGCAGCTTAGCAGGGACCAACGAGCAGTACTTC
CDR3: CASSLAGTNEQYF

D: -
size: -
V: TRBV5-5
J: TRBJ1-4
length: 13
DNA: TGTGCCAGCAGCTTGGTGGCGCATGAAAAACTGTTTTTT
CDR3: CASSLVAHEKLFF